The 23 T cell receptor beta chains below come from one sample, sequenced in a study of blood T cell repertoires in COVID-19. TCRdb's copy holds only in-frame clones and misses some; the assay was immunoSEQ multiplex PCR. The sample shows 110,000 to 150,000 clones, roughly 88% of them seen only once. Sequences were obtained from peripheral blood. The receptors derive from a man in his 60s with active or convalescent COVID-19.

This clone appeared a few times. This chain connects TRBV19 to TRBJ2-2, with 7 bases that match TRBD2. The CDR3 sequence is 15 residues long. With 3 bases clipped from V and 2 bases from J, the junction kept 3 bases outside the gene matches. CDR1 and CDR2 from the germline V gene are LNHDA and SQIVND (reference sequence). CDR3 region: CASSIASGNTGELFF. CDR3 nucleotide sequence: TGTGCCAGTAGTATCGCTAGCGGCAACACCGGGGAGCTGTTTTTT.

The chain employs TRBV5-5 and TRBJ2-7; maybe TRBD1 (6 bases). Germline V gene data show CDR1 as SGHKS and CDR2 as YYEKEE (reference sequence). The CDR3 consists of 15 residues. V was trimmed by 6 bases and J by 2 bases, leaving 18 bases between them. The CDR3 here is CASIKTQGAAYEQYF. In DNA, the CDR3 is TGTGCCAGCATCAAAACACAGGGTGCAGCCTACGAGCAGTACTTC. Variable domain in full (rest from reference TRBV5-5 and TRBJ2-7): DAGVTQSPTHLIKTRGQQVTLRCSPISGHKSVSWYQQVLGQGPQFIFQYYEKEERGRGNFPDRFSARQFPNYSSELNVNALLLGDSALYLCASIKTQGAAYEQYFGPGTRLTVT.

J is TRBJ2-1 and V is TRBV7-2; perhaps TRBD1 as D (5 bases). V lost 5 bases to trimming and J lost 7 bases, with 18 bases between them. The CDR3 is 15 residues long. CDR1 SGHTA and CDR2 FQGNSA come from the germline V gene. CDR3 sequence (DNA): TGTGCCAGCAGCGAAGACGGACACTCGGTTAATGAGCAGTTCTTC. It encodes CASSEDGHSVNEQFF.

The genes are TRBV6-1 and TRBJ2-7, with no clear D. Germline CDR1 reads MNHNS; CDR2 reads SASEGT. This CDR3 comprises 13 residues. Trimming took 3 bases from V and 2 from J, leaving 8 bases between them. CDR3 DNA sequence: TGTGCCAGCAGTGAGGCACGAACCTACGAGCAGTACGTC. This sequence encodes CASSEARTYEQYV.

This clone appeared a single time. V is TRBV24-1 and J is TRBJ1-2, with D perhaps TRBD1 (5 bases). CDR3 length: 12 amino acids. V was clipped by 11 bases and J by 8 bases, with 17 bases between them. The germline V gene has CDR1 KGHDR and CDR2 SFDVKD. The CDR3 is CAIGLGVGGYTF. CDR3 DNA: TGTGCCATTGGACTAGGGGTGGGAGGCTACACCTTC.

J is TRBJ1-1 and V is TRBV18; a weak D match, TRBD1 (6 bases). CDR1 KGHSH and CDR2 LQKENI come from the germline V gene. This CDR3 has 16 amino acids. V gave up 1 base and J gave up 0 bases, with 12 bases separating them. For the CDR3, the DNA is TGTGCCAGCTCACCACTAATGGACAGCATGAACACTGAAGCTTTCTTT. Residues: CASSPLMDSMNTEAFF.

The chain links TRBV11-3 to TRBJ1-1; 12 bases are shared with TRBD1. Unmatched junction bases numbered 10, after V lost 1 base and J lost 1 base. Looked up from germline, CDR1 is SGHNT and CDR2 is YENEEA. The CDR3 spans 19 residues. Here the CDR3 DNA reads TGTGCCAGCAGCTTAGGGGAGTGGGGGACAGGGGGCACGAACACTGAAGCTTTCTTT. Protein: CASSLGEWGTGGTNTEAFF.

The chain recombines TRBV7-2 with TRBJ1-2; possible D gene TRBD1, 6 bases. The V gene lost 4 bases and the J gene lost 2 bases, with 11 bases spanning the gap. This CDR3 is 14 amino acids long. Germline V gene sequence: CDR1 SGHTA, CDR2 FQGNSA. The CDR3 protein is CASSSRTANYGYTF. The CDR3 DNA reads as TGTGCCAGCAGCTCCCGGACAGCGAACTATGGCTACACCTTC.

The chain joins TRBV30 to TRBJ1-2; 7 bases are shared with TRBD1. The CDR3 covers 14 residues. Trimming at V came to 7 bases and at J to 8 bases, leaving 16 bases not matched to a gene. Looked up from germline, CDR1 is GTSNPN and CDR2 is SVGIG (reference sequence). The CDR3 coding sequence is TGTGCCTTCGACTTAGGACAGGCGGCTGTGGGCTACACCTTC. The encoded protein is CAFDLGQAAVGYTF.

V gene TRBV4-3 combines with J gene TRBJ2-6; no reliable D call. Germline V gene sequence: CDR1 LGHNA, CDR2 YSLEER. This CDR3 comprises 15 residues. V was pared by 5 bases and J by 0 bases, with 8 bases between. Here the CDR3 DNA reads TGCGCCAGCAGCTTAGCAGTCTCTGGGGCCAACGTCCTGACTTTC. Translating it yields CASSLAVSGANVLTF.

This chain connects TRBV6-5 to TRBJ1-1; weak D call: TRBD1 (5 bases). The V gene's germline CDR1 is MNHEY and CDR2 SVGAGI. V lost 6 bases and J 10 bases, leaving 15 bases between the germline ends. The CDR3 has 12 residues. The CDR3 coding sequence is TGTGCCAGCAGCCCCGGGGGGAAGGTAGCTTTCTTT. Translated: CASSPGGKVAFF.

V gene TRBV13 combines with J gene TRBJ1-2; D possibly corresponds to TRBD1 (6 bases). The CDR3 is 15 residues long. Germline V gives CDR1 PRHDT, CDR2 FYEKMQ (reference sequence). Trimming cost V 5 bases and J 5 bases, with 18 bases left between them. The CDR3 DNA follows: TGTGCCAGCAGCCCCGGGAGGGCAGGGGAGTATGGCTACACCTTC. Protein: CASSPGRAGEYGYTF.

The chain joins TRBV11-3 to TRBJ2-1, with 8 bases identical to TRBD2. Germline V lookup: CDR1 SGHNT, CDR2 YENEEA. The length of the CDR3 is 17 residues. J lost 5 bases, V lost 5 bases, and 14 bases had no gene match. The CDR3 protein is CASSPGLDSAMNNEQFF. The DNA for the CDR3 is TGTGCCAGCAGCCCGGGACTAGACTCAGCGATGAACAATGAGCAGTTCTTC.

The chain joins TRBV9 to TRBJ1-2; D gene ambiguous. The V gene's germline CDR1 is SGDLS and CDR2 YYNGEE. The CDR3 has 15 residues. V was trimmed by 3 bases and J by 4 bases, leaving 16 bases between them. The CDR3 sequence: CASSGYLNPLYGYTF. CDR3 DNA sequence: TGTGCCAGCAGCGGCTACCTAAATCCACTCTATGGCTACACCTTC. Full variable domain (remainder filled in from reference TRBV9 and TRBJ1-2): DSGVTQTPKHLITATGQRVTLRCSPRSGDLSVYWYQQSLDQGLQFLIQYYNGEERAKGNILERFSAQQFPDLHSELNLSSLELGDSALYFCASSGYLNPLYGYTFGSGTRLTVV.

The V call is TRBV19, the J call TRBJ1-1; 8 positions agree with TRBD1. The CDR3 is 14 residues long. The germline V gene has CDR1 LNHDA and CDR2 SQIVND (reference sequence). V trimming: 7 bases; J trimming: 4 bases; junction bases outside the gene matches: 8. CDR3 nucleotide sequence: TGTGCCAGTACCCGGACAGGGCCGGTCACTGAAGCTTTCTTT. The encoded protein is CASTRTGPVTEAFF.

The V and J genes are TRBV10-2 and TRBJ2-1; D perhaps matches TRBD2 (6 bases). Germline V gene lookup returns CDR1 WSHSY and CDR2 SAAADI. CDR3 length equals 13 residues. Trimming left V 4 bases short and J 4 bases short, with 8 bases between. Written as DNA, the CDR3 is TGCGCCAGCAGTGTTCTAGCGTACAATGAGCAGTTCTTC. As protein: CASSVLAYNEQFF.

The chain links TRBV7-2 to TRBJ1-2; 9 bases align to TRBD1. This CDR3 is built from 16 residues. CDR1 is SGHTA and CDR2 is FQGNSA in the germline V gene. Trimming cost V 2 bases and J 6 bases; bases outside gene matches: 10. In DNA, the CDR3 is TGTGCCAGCAGCTTAACGGGGACAGGGACGAGCAATGGCTACACCTTC. Translation: CASSLTGTGTSNGYTF.

V gene TRBV7-8 combines with J gene TRBJ2-5, with D possibly matching TRBD2 (7 bases). This CDR3 is 16 amino acids long. Germline V gene sequence: CDR1 SGHVS, CDR2 FQNEAQ. The germline V and J ends were trimmed by 5 bases and 1 base, with 17 bases remaining between them. The CDR3 bases are TGTGCCAGCAGCCCCTCCCGCGGGGGCTTCCAAGAGACCCAGTACTTC. This gives the protein CASSPSRGGFQETQYF.

This chain joins TRBV7-2 and TRBJ1-5; D remains ambiguous. Trimming took off 5 bases at V and 5 bases at J, with 10 bases between the two ends. There are 13 residues in the CDR3. From germline, CDR1 is SGHTA and CDR2 FQGNSA. The CDR3 spells CASSPDTYQPQHF. In nucleotides, the CDR3 is TGTGCCAGCAGCCCAGACACGTATCAGCCCCAGCATTTT.

The J gene is TRBJ2-5, the V gene TRBV3-1 (or the pseudogene TRBV3-2), with D uncertain. Germline-derived CDR1 and CDR2 are LGHDT and YNNKEL (reference sequence). The V and J ends lost 5 bases and 2 bases respectively, with 3 bases between them. The CDR3 sequence is 11 residues long. CDR3 coding DNA: TGTGCCAGCAGCTTACAAGAGACCCAGTACTTC. Amino acids: CASSLQETQYF.

This chain connects TRBV6-5 to TRBJ1-5; TRBD1 matches at 7 bases. Germline CDR1 is MNHEY and CDR2 is SVGAGI. Germline trimming cut 6 bases from V and 4 bases from J; bases unmatched to any gene: 6. This CDR3 comprises 14 residues. The CDR3 region has the DNA TGTGCCAGCAGCGCGGGACAGATAAATCAGCCCCAGCATTTT. This gives the protein CASSAGQINQPQHF.

The chain uses TRBV24-1 and TRBJ2-3; perhaps TRBD1 as D (5 bases). Germline V gene data show CDR1 as KGHDR and CDR2 as SFDVKD. This CDR3 region has 14 residues. Trimming stripped 3 bases from V and 2 bases from J, with 8 bases between. CDR3 loop: CATSDVRDTDTQYF. CDR3 coding DNA: TGTGCCACCAGTGATGTCAGGGACACAGATACGCAGTATTTT.

J is TRBJ1-6 and V is TRBV10-2; tentative D call: TRBD1 (6 bases). The germline V gene has CDR1 WSHSY and CDR2 SAAADI. The V and J ends lost 8 bases and 8 bases respectively, with 16 bases between them. The length of the CDR3 is 14 residues. The CDR3 DNA is TGCGCCAGCTCCCTACAGGGAATAGATTCACCCCTCCACTTT. Encoded protein: CASSLQGIDSPLHF.